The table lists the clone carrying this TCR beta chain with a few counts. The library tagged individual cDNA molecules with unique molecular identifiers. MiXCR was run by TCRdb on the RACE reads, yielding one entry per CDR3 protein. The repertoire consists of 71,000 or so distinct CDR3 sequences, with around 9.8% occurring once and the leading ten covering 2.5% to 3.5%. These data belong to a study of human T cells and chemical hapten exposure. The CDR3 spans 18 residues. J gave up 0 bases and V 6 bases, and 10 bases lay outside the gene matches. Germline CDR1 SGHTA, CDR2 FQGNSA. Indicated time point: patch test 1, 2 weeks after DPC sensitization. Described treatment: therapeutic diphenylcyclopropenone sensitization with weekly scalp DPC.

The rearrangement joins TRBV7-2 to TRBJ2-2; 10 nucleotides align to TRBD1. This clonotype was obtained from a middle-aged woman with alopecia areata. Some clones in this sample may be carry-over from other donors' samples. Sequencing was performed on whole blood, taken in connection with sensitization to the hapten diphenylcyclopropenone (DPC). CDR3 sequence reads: CASRKTGGPGANTGELFF. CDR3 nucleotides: TGTGCCAGCAGAAAGACAGGGGGCCCTGGCGCGAACACCGGGGAGCTGTTTTTT.